This TCR beta chain stems from a study of metastatic and nonmetastatic thyroid tumors. The wider study: From malignant and benign thyroid patients, repertoires in blood and in tumor or nodule tissue were compared.

In the case of this clone: As yet, its antigen is unknown.

Per the germline V gene, CDR1 is LNHDA and CDR2 is SQIVND (reference sequence). V lost 5 bases and J lost 6; bases outside the gene matches: 12. This CDR3 spans 15 amino acids. The study's findings and limits: As reported, TCR beta diversity in blood and tumor was significantly higher in malignant thyroid tumors than in benign nodules.

Original analysis: In papillary thyroid cancer, a distant-metastasis classifier was built using CDR3 differences across clinicopathological groups. TCRdb re-called the PCR reads with MiXCR. Here the V and J calls rest on TCRdb's processing, not on the authors' analysis. The data hold about 20,000 clones, with more than 20% observed a single time. No treatment of any kind had been given to any patient before thyroid surgery. The chain carries TRBV19 and TRBJ1-1; TRBD1 matches 7 bases. Sample: tumor tissue. This TCR came from a female donor with papillary thyroid cancer or a benign thyroid nodule (not recorded which). Some clones in this sample may be carry-over from other donors' samples. Here the CDR3 DNA reads TGTGCCAGTAGTTTTAACCGACAGGGTAAGGCTGAAGCTTTCTTT. The encoded protein is CASSFNRQGKAEAFF.